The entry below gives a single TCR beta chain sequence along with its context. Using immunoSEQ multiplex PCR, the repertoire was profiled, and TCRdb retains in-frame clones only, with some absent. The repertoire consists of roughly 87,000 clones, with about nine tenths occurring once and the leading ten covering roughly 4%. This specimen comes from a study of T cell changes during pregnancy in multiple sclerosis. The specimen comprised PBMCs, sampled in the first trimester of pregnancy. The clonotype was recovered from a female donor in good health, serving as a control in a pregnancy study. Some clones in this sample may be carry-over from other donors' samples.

The CDR3, as DNA: TGTGCCAGCTCAGGGAGACCCGGGACAGGAACATGGTACGAGCAGTACTTC. Protein: CASSGRPGTGTWYEQYF. The chain employs TRBV18 and TRBJ2-7; TRBD1 aligns across 8 bases. From germline, CDR1 is KGHSH and CDR2 LQKENI. This CDR3 has 17 amino acids. The V and J ends lost 5 bases and 4 bases, in that order; junction bases with no gene match: 16.